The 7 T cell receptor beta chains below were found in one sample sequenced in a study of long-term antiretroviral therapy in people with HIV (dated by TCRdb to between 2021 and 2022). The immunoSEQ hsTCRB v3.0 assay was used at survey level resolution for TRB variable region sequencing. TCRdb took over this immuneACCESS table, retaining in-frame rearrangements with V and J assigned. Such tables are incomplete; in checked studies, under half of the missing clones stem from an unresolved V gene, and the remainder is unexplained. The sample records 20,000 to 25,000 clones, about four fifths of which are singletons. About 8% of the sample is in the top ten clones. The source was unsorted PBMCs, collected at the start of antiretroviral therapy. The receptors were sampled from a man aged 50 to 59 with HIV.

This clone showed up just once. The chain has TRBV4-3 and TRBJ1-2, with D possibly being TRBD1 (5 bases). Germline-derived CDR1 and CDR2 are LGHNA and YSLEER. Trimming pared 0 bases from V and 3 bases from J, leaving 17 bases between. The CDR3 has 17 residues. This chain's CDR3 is CASSQDPPGGAYYGYTF. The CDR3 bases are TGCGCCAGCAGCCAAGACCCCCCCGGGGGTGCCTACTATGGCTACACCTTC.

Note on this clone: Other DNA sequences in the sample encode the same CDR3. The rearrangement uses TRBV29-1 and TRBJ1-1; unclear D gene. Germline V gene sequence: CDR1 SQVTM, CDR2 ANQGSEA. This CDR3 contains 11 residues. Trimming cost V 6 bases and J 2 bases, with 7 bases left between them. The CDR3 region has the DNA TGCAGCGTGACGGTTAACACTGAAGCTTTCTTT. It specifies CSVTVNTEAFF. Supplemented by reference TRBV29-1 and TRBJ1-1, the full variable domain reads SAVISQKPSRDICQRGTSLTIQCQVDSQVTMMFWYRQQPGQSLTLIATANQGSEATYESGFVIDKFPISRPNLTFSTLTVSNMSPEDSSIYLCSVTVNTEAFFGQGTRLTVV.

CDR3 nucleotide sequence: TGTGCCAGCAGCTTAGTTGAACGTGGCTACACCTTC. It translates to CASSLVERGYTF. The chain couples TRBV7-6 to TRBJ1-2, with unresolved D. Trimming left V 1 base short and J 7 bases short, with 7 bases between. The germline V gene has CDR1 SGHVS and CDR2 FNYEAQ. This CDR3 has 12 amino acids.

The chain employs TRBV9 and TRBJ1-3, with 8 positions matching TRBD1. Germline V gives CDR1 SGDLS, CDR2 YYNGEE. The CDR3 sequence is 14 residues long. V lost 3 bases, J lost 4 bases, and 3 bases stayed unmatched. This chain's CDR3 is CASSAQGAGNTIYF. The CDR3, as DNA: TGTGCCAGCAGCGCCCAGGGGGCGGGAAACACCATATATTTT.

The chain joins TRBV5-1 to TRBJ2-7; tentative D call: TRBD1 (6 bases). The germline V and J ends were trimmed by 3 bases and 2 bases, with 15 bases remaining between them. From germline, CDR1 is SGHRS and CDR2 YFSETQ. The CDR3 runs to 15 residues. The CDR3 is CASSSVTGATYEQYF. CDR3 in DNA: TGCGCCAGCAGCTCAGTGACAGGTGCTACCTACGAGCAGTACTTC. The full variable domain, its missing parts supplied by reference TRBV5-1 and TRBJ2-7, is KAGVTQTPRYLIKTRGQQVTLSCSPISGHRSVSWYQQTPGQGLQFLFEYFSETQRNKGNFPGRFSGRQFSNSRSEMNVSTLELGDSALYLCASSSVTGATYEQYFGPGTRLTVT.

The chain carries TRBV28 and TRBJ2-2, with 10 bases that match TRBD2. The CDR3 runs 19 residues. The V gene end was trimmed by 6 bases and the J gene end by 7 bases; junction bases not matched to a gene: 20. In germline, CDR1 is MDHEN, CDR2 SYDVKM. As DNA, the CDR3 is TGTGCCAGCAGCTCTCATTTCACTAGCGGGGAAGAGCGGAGCGGGGAGCTGTTTTTT. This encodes CASSSHFTSGEERSGELFF. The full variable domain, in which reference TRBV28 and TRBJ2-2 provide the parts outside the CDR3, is DVKVTQSSRYLVKRTGEKVFLECVQDMDHENMFWYRQDPGLGLRLIYFSYDVKMKEKGDIPEGYSVSREKKERFSLILESASTNQTSMYLCASSSHFTSGEERSGELFFGEGSRLTVL.

The CDR3 DNA sequence: TGTGCCTGGAGTGTAATAGCGGGAGGGGACACCGGGGAGCTGTTTTTT. Translation gives CAWSVIAGGDTGELFF. This sequence joins TRBV30 and TRBJ2-2; the match to TRBD2 covers 11 bases. Germline-derived CDR1 and CDR2 are GTSNPN and SVGIG (reference sequence). The V gene end was trimmed by 0 bases and the J gene end by 3 bases; junction bases not matched to a gene: 3. The CDR3 consists of 16 residues.